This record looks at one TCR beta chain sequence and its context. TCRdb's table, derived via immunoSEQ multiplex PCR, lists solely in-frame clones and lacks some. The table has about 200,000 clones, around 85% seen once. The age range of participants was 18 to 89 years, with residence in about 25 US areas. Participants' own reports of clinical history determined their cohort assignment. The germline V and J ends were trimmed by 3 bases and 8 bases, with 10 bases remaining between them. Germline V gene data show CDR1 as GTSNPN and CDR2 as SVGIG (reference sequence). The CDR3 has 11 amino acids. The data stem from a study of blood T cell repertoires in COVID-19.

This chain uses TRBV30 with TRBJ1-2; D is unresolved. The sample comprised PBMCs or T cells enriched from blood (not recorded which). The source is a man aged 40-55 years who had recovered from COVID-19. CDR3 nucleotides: TGTGCCTGGAGGGTCCGGAGGGGCTACACCTTC. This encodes CAWRVRRGYTF.